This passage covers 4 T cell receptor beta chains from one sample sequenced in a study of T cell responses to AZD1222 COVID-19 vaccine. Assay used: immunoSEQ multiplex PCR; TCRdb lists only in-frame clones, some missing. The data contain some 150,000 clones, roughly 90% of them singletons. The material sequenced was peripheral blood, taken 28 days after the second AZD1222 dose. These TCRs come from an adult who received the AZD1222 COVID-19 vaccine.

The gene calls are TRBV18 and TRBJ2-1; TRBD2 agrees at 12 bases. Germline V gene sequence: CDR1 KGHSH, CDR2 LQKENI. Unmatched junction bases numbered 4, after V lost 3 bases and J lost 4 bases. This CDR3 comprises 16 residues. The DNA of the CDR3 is TGTGCCAGCTCACCCGGACTAGCGGGGACATACAATGAGCAGTTCTTC. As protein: CASSPGLAGTYNEQFF. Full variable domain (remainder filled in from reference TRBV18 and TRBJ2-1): NAGVMQNPRHLVRRRGQEARLRCSPMKGHSHVYWYRQLPEEGLKFMVYLQKENIIDESGMPKERFSAEFPKEGPSILRIQQVVRGDSAAYFCASSPGLAGTYNEQFFGPGTRLTVL.

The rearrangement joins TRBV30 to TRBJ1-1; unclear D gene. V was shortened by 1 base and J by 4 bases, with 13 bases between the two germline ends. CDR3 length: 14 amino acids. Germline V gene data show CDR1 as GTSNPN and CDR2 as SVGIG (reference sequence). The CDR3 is CAWSAGISGTEAFF. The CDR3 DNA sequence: TGTGCCTGGAGTGCAGGAATCAGCGGCACTGAAGCTTTCTTT.

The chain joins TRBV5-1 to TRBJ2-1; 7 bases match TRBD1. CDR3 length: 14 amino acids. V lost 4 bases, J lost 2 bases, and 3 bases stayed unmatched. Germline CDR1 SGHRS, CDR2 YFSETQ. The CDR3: CASSPGQAYNEQFF. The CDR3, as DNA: TGCGCCAGCAGCCCCGGACAGGCCTACAATGAGCAGTTCTTC.

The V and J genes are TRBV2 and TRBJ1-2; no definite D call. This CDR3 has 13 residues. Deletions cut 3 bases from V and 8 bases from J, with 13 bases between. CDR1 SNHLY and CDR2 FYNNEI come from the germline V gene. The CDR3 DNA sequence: TGTGCCAGCAGTGATGCGCAGTTAGGCGGCTACACCTTC. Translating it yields CASSDAQLGGYTF.